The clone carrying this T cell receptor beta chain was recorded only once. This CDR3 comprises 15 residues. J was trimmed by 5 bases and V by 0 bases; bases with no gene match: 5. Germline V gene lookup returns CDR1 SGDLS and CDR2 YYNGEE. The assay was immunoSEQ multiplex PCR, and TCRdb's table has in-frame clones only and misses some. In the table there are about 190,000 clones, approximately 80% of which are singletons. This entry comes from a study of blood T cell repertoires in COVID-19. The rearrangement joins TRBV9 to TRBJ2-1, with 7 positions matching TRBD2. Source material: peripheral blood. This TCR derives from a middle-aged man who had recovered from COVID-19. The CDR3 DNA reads TGTGCCAGCAGCGTAGGTGTTCGGGGGGACAATGAGCAGTTCTTC. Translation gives CASSVGVRGDNEQFF.